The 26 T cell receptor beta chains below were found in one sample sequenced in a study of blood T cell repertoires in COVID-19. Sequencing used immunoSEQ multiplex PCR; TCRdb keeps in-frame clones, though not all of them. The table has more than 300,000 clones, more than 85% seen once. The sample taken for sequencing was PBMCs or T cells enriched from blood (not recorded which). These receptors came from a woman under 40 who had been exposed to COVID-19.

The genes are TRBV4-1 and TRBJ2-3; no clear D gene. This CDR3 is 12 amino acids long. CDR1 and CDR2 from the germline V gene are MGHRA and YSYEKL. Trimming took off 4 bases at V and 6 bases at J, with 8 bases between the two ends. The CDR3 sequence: CASSPERDTQYF. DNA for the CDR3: TGCGCCAGCAGCCCCGAACGGGATACGCAGTATTTT.

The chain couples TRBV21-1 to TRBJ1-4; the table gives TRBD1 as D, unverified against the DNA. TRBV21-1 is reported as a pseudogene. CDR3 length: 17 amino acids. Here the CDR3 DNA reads TGTGCCAGCAGCAACCTTGCCGACAGGGGCAAGGCGGAAAAACTGTTTTTT. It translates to CASSNLADRGKAEKLFF.

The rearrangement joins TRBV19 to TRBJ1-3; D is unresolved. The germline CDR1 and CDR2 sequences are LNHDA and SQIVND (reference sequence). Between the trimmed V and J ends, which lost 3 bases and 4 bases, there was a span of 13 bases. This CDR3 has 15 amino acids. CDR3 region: CASSILGGLGNTIYF. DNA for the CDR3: TGTGCCAGTAGTATCCTTGGAGGGCTCGGAAACACCATATATTTT. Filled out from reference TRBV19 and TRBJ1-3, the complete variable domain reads DGGITQSPKYLFRKEGQNVTLSCEQNLNHDAMYWYRQDPGQGLRLIYYSQIVNDFQKGDIAEGYSVSREKKESFPLTVTSAQKNPTAFYLCASSILGGLGNTIYFGEGSWLTVV.

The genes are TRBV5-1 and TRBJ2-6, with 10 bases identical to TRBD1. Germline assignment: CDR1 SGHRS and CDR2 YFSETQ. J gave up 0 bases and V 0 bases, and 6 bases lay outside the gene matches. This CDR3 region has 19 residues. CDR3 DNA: TGCGCCAGCAGCTTGGCTGGGACAGGGGTGTTCTCTGGGGCCAACGTCCTGACTTTC. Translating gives CASSLAGTGVFSGANVLTF.

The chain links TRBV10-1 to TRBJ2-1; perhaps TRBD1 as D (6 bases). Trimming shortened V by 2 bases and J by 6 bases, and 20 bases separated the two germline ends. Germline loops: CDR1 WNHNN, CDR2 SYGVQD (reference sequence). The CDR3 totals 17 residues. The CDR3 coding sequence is TGCGCCAGCAGTGAGGTGTTAACAGGACAGCCCATCAATGAGCAGTTCTTC. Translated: CASSEVLTGQPINEQFF.

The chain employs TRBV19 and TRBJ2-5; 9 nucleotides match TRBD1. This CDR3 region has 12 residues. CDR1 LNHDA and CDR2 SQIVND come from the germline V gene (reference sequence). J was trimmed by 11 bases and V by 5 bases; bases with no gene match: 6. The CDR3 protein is CASSGDRAWQYF. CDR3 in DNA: TGTGCCAGTAGTGGGGACAGGGCTTGGCAGTACTTC.

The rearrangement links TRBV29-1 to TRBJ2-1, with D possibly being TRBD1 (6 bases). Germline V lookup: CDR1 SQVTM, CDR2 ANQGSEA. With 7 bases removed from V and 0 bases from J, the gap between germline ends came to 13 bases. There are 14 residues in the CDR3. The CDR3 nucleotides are TGCAGCGCGGGCAGGGGAAGCTCCTACAATGAGCAGTTCTTC. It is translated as CSAGRGSSYNEQFF.

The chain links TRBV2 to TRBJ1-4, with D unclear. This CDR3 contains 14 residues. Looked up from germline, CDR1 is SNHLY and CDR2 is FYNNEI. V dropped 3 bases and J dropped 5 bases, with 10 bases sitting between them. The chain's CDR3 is CASSEAAVNEKLFF. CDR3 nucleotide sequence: TGTGCCAGCAGTGAGGCAGCGGTAAATGAAAAACTGTTTTTT.

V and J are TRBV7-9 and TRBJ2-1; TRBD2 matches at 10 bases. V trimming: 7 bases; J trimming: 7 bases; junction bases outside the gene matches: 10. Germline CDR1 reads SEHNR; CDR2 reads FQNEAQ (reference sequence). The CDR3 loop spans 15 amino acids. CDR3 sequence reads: CASTIAGGRENEQFF. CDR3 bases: TGTGCCAGCACAATAGCGGGGGGCCGAGAGAATGAGCAGTTCTTC.

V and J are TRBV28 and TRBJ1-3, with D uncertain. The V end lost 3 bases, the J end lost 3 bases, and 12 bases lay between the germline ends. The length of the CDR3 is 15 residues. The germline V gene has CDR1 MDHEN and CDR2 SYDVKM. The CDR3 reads CASSFGVSSGNTIYF. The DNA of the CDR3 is TGTGCCAGCAGTTTCGGGGTTTCTAGTGGAAACACCATATATTTT.

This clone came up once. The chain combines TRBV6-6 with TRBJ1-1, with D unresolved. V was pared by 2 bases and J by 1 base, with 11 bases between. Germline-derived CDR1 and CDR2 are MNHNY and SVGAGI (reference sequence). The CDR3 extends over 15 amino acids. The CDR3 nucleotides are TGTGCCAGCAGTTACAGGAGAAATGAGAACACTGAAGCTTTCTTT. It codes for CASSYRRNENTEAFF.

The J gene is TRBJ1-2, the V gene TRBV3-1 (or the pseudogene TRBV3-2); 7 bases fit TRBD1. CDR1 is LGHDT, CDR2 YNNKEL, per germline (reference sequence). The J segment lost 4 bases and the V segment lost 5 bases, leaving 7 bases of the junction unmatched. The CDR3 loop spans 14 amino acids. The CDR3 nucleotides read TGTGCCAGCAGCGACAGGGAAACTATCTATGGCTACACCTTC. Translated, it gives CASSDRETIYGYTF.

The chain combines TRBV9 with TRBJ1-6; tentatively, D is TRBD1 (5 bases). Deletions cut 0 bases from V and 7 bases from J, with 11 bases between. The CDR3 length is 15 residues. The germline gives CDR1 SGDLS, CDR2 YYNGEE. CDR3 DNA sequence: TGTGCCAGCAGCGTAGCCGCGGGGCGAAATTCACCCCTCCACTTT. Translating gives CASSVAAGRNSPLHF. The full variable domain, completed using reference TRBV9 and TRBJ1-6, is DSGVTQTPKHLITATGQRVTLRCSPRSGDLSVYWYQQSLDQGLQFLIQYYNGEERAKGNILERFSAQQFPDLHSELNLSSLELGDSALYFCASSVAAGRNSPLHFGNGTRLTVT.

The chain's CDR3 is CASGLWAGGINTIYF. In DNA form, the CDR3 reads TGTGCTAGTGGTTTGTGGGCAGGGGGCATAAACACCATATATTTT. This chain connects TRBV12-5 to TRBJ1-3, with 8 bases fitting TRBD1. The germline V gene encodes CDR1 LGHNT and CDR2 FRNRAP. Trimming cost V 2 bases and J 6 bases; bases outside gene matches: 6. The CDR3 is made up of 15 amino acids.

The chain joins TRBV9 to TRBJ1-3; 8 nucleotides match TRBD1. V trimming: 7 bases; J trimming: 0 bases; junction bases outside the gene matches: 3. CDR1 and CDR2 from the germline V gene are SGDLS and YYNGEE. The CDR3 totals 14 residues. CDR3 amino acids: CASAGTGSGNTIYF. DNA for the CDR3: TGTGCCAGCGCGGGGACAGGCTCTGGAAACACCATATATTTT.

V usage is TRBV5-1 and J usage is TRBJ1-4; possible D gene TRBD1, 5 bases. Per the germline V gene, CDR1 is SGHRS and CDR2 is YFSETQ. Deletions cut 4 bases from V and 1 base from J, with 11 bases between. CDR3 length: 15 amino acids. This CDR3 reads CASSPGRGTNEKLFF. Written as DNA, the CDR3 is TGCGCCAGCAGCCCGGGGCGGGGAACTAATGAAAAACTGTTTTTT.

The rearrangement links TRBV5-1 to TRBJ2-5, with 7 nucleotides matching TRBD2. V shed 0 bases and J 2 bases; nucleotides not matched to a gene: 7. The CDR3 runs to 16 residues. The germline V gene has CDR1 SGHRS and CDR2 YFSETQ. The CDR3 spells CASSLAASGPQETQYF. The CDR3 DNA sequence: TGCGCCAGCAGCTTGGCCGCTAGCGGACCACAAGAGACCCAGTACTTC.

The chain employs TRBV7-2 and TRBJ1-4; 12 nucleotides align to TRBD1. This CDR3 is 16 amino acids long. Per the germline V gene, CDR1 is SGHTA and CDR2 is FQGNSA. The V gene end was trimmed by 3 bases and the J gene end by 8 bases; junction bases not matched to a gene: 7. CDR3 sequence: CASSFPMGQGAEKLFF. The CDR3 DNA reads TGTGCCAGCAGCTTCCCAATGGGACAGGGGGCCGAAAAACTGTTTTTT.

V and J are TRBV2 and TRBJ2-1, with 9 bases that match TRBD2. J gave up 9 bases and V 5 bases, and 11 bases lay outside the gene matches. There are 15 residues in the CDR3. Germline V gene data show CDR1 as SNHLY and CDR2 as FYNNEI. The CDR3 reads CASSKLAGALGEQFF. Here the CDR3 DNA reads TGTGCCAGCAGTAAGTTAGCGGGGGCCCTAGGTGAGCAGTTCTTC.

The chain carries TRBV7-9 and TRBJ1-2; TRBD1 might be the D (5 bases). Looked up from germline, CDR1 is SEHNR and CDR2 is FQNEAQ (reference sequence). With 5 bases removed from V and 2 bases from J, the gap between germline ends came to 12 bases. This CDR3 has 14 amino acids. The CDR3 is CASSRGYGNYGYTF. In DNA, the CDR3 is TGTGCCAGCAGCCGGGGGTATGGGAACTATGGCTACACCTTC. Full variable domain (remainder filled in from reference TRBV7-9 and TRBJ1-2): DTGVSQNPRHKITKRGQNVTFRCDPISEHNRLYWYRQTLGQGPEFLTYFQNEAQLEKSRLLSDRFSAERPKGSFSTLEIQRTEQGDSAMYLCASSRGYGNYGYTFGSGTRLTVV.

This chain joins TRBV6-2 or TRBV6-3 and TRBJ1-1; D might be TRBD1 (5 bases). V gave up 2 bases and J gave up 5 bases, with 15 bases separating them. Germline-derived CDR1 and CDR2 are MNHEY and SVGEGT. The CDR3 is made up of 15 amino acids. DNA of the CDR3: TGTGCCAGCAGTTACCCGGGCCTAAAGGGGACTGAAGCTTTCTTT. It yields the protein CASSYPGLKGTEAFF.

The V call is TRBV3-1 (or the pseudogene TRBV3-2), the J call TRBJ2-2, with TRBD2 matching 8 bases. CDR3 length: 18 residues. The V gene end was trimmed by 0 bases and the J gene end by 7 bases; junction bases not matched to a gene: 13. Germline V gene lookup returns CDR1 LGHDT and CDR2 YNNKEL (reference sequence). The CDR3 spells CASSQDAPGVAGGGELFF. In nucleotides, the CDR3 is TGTGCCAGCAGCCAAGATGCCCCTGGGGTTGCGGGGGGCGGGGAGCTGTTTTTT.

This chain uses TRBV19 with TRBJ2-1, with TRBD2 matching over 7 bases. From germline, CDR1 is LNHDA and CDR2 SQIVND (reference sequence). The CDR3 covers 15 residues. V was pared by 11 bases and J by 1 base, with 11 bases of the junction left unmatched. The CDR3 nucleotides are TGTGCCTCAAGGGAGGGACTAAATTCCTACAATGAGCAGTTCTTC. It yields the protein CASREGLNSYNEQFF.

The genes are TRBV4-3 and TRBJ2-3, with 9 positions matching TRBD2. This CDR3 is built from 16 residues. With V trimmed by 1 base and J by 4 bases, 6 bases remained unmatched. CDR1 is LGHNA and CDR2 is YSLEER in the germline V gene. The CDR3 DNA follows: TGCGCCAGCAGCCAAGTGCGCGGGGGGGCCCCAGATACGCAGTATTTT. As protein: CASSQVRGGAPDTQYF.

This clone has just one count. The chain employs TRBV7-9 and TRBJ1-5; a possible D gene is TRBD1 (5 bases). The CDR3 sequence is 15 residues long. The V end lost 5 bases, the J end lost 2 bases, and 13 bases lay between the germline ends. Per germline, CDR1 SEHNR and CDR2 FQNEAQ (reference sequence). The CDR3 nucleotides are TGTGCCAGCAGCCCCGTTTCGGGGGGCAATCAGCCCCAGCATTTT. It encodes CASSPVSGGNQPQHF.

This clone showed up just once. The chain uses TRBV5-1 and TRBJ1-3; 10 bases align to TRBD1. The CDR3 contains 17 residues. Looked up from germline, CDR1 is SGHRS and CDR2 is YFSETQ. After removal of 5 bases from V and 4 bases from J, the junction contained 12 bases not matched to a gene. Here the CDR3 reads CASRGQGLLRGGNTIYF. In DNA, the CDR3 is TGCGCCAGCAGGGGACAGGGGCTACTCCGGGGCGGAAACACCATATATTTT. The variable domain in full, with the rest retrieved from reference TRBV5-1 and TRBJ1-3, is KAGVTQTPRYLIKTRGQQVTLSCSPISGHRSVSWYQQTPGQGLQFLFEYFSETQRNKGNFPGRFSGRQFSNSRSEMNVSTLELGDSALYLCASRGQGLLRGGNTIYFGEGSWLTVV.